The sequence of this T cell receptor (beta chain) was determined in a study of T cells in Graves' hyperthyroidism and ophthalmopathy. Only a few counts were recorded for this clonotype. Its antigen is not known. Study conclusions and caveats: Most thyroid clonotypes expanded above 0.001 appeared in blood too.

The CDR3 sequence is 12 residues long. V was pared by 6 bases and J by 1 base, with 6 bases between. Germline V CDR1 and CDR2: SGHDN, FVKESK. It was RNA transcripts that yielded the amplified TCR beta CDR3 regions. Primed by the HTBI set, a first-round RT-PCR was run on the TCR CDR3. In TCRdb, the multiplex PCR reads were re-called with MiXCR into one record per CDR3 protein. This table holds about 640,000 distinct CDR3 sequences, around 20% found once. Input material: blood. This sequence originates from a man younger than 40 with Graves' ophthalmopathy. The genes are TRBV14 and TRBJ1-1; D is undetermined. The CDR3 reads CASSWKNTEAFF. The DNA of the CDR3 is TGTGCCAGCAGTTGGAAGAACACTGAAGCTTTCTTT.